This T cell receptor (beta chain) stems from a study of CD8+CD57+ T cells in acquired aplastic anemia. Findings of the study overall: No significant patient-versus-control difference appeared in CD8+ Simpson's diversity.

Whoever was chosen for sequencing had shown CD8+CD57+ cell expansion by flow cytometry. Severe acquired aplastic anemia was present in all patients. V lost 3 bases and J 6 bases, leaving 11 bases between the germline ends. The CDR3 is 13 residues long. Germline-derived CDR1 and CDR2 are SGHTA and FQGTGA. About this clonotype itself: Its specificity is unknown.

For CDR3 and TCR beta VDJ profiling, genomic DNA was the template used. One entry per CDR3 protein results from TCRdb running MiXCR on the reads. The sample comprises 200,000 or so distinct CDR3 sequences, 48% of which are singletons, and 8% to 10% rests with the top ten. This chain links TRBV7-3 with TRBJ1-2, with a possible D match to TRBD1 (6 bases). The receptor was isolated from a human donor with aplastic anemia. Source material: sorted CD4+, CD8+, or CD8+CD57+ T cells (not recorded which) from PBMCs. The CDR3 bases are TGTGCCAGCAGCTTGACAGGCTCTGATGGCTACACCTTC. Residues: CASSLTGSDGYTF.